This entry lists 5 T cell receptor beta chains sequenced from one sample in a study of PD-L1 blockade in urothelial cancer. Profiled with immunoSEQ multiplex PCR; TCRdb holds only in-frame clones, not every one. The table shows under 100,000 clones, with about 81% occurring only once. Source: PBMCs, taken around atezolizumab (anti-PD-L1) treatment. All receptors come from a man aged 65-85 years with urothelial cancer.

The gene calls are TRBV7-6 and TRBJ1-4; 9 bases match TRBD1. The CDR3 is made up of 15 amino acids. Germline assignment: CDR1 SGHVS and CDR2 FNYEAQ. Germline trimming cut 5 bases from V and 7 bases from J; bases unmatched to any gene: 8. In DNA form, the CDR3 reads TGTGCCAGCAGCCCGCAGACAGGGGGAGGTGAAAAACTGTTTTTT. Translated: CASSPQTGGGEKLFF.

The rearrangement links TRBV15 to TRBJ1-1; D perhaps matches TRBD1 (6 bases). CDR1 is LNHNV, CDR2 YYDKDF, per germline (reference sequence). V was clipped by 4 bases and J by 5 bases, with 11 bases between them. CDR3 size: 13 residues. The CDR3 DNA reads TGTGCCACCAGCACGGGGGGCAGAACTGAAGCTTTCTTT. As protein: CATSTGGRTEAFF.

The chain joins TRBV2 to TRBJ2-4; D uncertain. The ends were cut back, 5 bases at V and 2 bases at J, with 16 bases in the middle. This CDR3 contains 16 residues. Germline V gives CDR1 SNHLY, CDR2 FYNNEI. In nucleotides, the CDR3 is TGTGCCAGCAGTTCTCCCTGGATGGAGTCCAAAAACATTCAGTACTTC. Translating it yields CASSSPWMESKNIQYF.

Only one count was recorded for this clone. The CDR3 bases are TGTGCCAGCAGTGACAGGGGGCAAGAGACCCAGTACTTC. Translated, it gives CASSDRGQETQYF. The rearrangement links TRBV6-6 to TRBJ2-5; 9 bases are a match to TRBD1. This CDR3 has 13 residues. Trimming at V came to 5 bases and at J to 2 bases, leaving 0 bases not matched to a gene. Germline lookup yields CDR1 MNHNY and CDR2 SVGAGI (reference sequence).

The chain carries TRBV5-1 and TRBJ1-1; D is unclear. V was cut by 0 bases and J by 0 bases, with 6 bases left in between. From germline, CDR1 is SGHRS and CDR2 YFSETQ. CDR3 length: 14 amino acids. The CDR3 DNA reads TGCGCCAGCAGCTTGGATCGCGTGAACACTGAAGCTTTCTTT. Its protein product is CASSLDRVNTEAFF.